This T cell receptor beta chain was profiled in a study of a mutant IDH1 vaccine in newly diagnosed glioma. Across the whole study: The patients received vaccinations eight times, in weeks 1, 3, 5, 7, 11, 15, 19 and 23. Every participant had undergone radiotherapy, temozolomide, or both before, and most underwent both. General study findings and limits: The vaccine induced immune responses, and these occurred in roughly 95% of patients.

Time point reported: week 23, last vaccination. A 20-mer mutant IDH1 peptide at 300 ug was injected subcutaneously with topical imiquimod. Donors harbored newly found WHO grade 3 or 4 IDH1-mutant, ATRX-lost astrocytomas. The data were produced by immunoSEQ multiplex PCR, yet TCRdb's version contains in-frame clones alone and is incomplete. The data show over 25,000 clones, 88% seen once. To note about this clone: No antigen is known for it.

Specimen: PBMCs, collected from a glioma patient whose treatment included an IDH1 peptide vaccine. This receptor was taken from a man aged 35 to 55 with glioma.

The CDR3 DNA follows: TGCGCCAGCAGCCAAGGAGGGGGTGTTTCTGGAAACACCATATATTTT. Encoded protein: CASSQGGGVSGNTIYF. The V gene is TRBV4-1, the J gene TRBJ1-3, with D perhaps TRBD1 (6 bases). V was cut by 1 base and J by 1 base, with 11 bases left in between. The CDR3 is made up of 16 amino acids. Germline V CDR1 and CDR2: MGHRA, YSYEKL.